This T cell receptor (beta chain) was obtained from a study of cytomegalovirus exposure and HLA in healthy donors. PCR amplification relied on 60 Vbeta primers (plus 13 Jbeta primers). Measured with immunoSEQ multiplex PCR; TCRdb has only the in-frame clones, and not every one. The sample lists more than 80,000 clones; about 60% were seen once. This clone was observed once. V was clipped by 6 bases and J by 3 bases, with 12 bases between them. CDR1 is SNHLY and CDR2 is FYNNEI in the germline V gene. The CDR3 covers 14 residues. The material sequenced was PBMCs. The chain recombines TRBV2 with TRBJ1-5; no reliable D call. The sequence was collected from a middle-aged woman in good health and CMV-seropositive. The CDR3 nucleotides read TGTGCCAGCAGGTTAGGAGGGCCCAATCAGCCCCAGCATTTT. Protein: CASRLGGPNQPQHF.